The rows below give T cell receptor beta chains drawn from one sample of a study of shared clonotypes between healthy human individuals. The data were produced by immunoSEQ multiplex PCR, yet TCRdb's version contains in-frame clones alone and is incomplete. The profile shows some 2 million clones, 85% to 95% of them singletons. The sample taken for sequencing was naive CD4+ T cells sorted from blood. The receptors come from a man aged 18 to 29 in good health. Each CDR3 is given with its conserved first and last residue. The D gene is left open where the match is weak. Clone sizes are given selectively: once, few, many, or a class where the clone is expanded.

>TRBV7-9|.|TRBD1|TRBJ1-2
CASSARQGSTNYGYTF
TGTGCCAGCAGCGCCCGACAGGGATCGACGAACTATGGCTACACCTTC
>TRBV5-1|.|.|TRBJ1-1
CASSWREYTEAFF
TGCGCCAGCAGCTGGAGGGAGTACACTGAAGCTTTCTTT
>TRBV11-2|.|.|TRBJ1-1
CASSFTGTVATEAFF
TGTGCCAGCAGCTTCACCGGGACGGTCGCCACTGAAGCTTTCTTT
>TRBV19|.|.|TRBJ2-7
CASSIVGLGRYEQYF
TGTGCCAGTAGTATTGTTGGACTGGGTCGATACGAGCAGTACTTC
>TRBV5-1|.|.|TRBJ1-4
CASSLGPTNEKLFF
TGCGCCAGCAGCTTGGGGCCGACCAATGAAAAACTGTTTTTT
>TRBV6-1|.|.|TRBJ1-2
CASRVQGIGYTF
TGTGCCAGCAGGGTACAGGGAATTGGCTACACCTTC
>TRBV29-1|.|TRBD1|TRBJ2-7
CSVGGQGKGYEQYF
TGCAGCGTGGGGGGACAGGGGAAAGGGTACGAGCAGTACTTC
>TRBV7-9|.|.|TRBJ1-3
CASSHNVGNTIYF
TGTGCCAGCAGCCATAACGTTGGAAACACCATATATTTT
>TRBV9|once|.|TRBJ2-5
CASGAHRGLQETQYF
TGTGCCAGCGGAGCCCACCGGGGGCTGCAAGAGACCCAGTACTTC
>TRBV7-3|once|TRBD1|TRBJ2-1
CASSRDRNNEQFF
TGTGCCAGCAGCCGGGACAGAAACAATGAGCAGTTCTTC
>TRBV5-5|.|TRBD1|TRBJ1-2
CASSETGQGYGYTF
TGTGCCAGCAGCGAAACGGGACAGGGCTATGGCTACACCTTC
>TRBV6-6|once|.|TRBJ2-5
CASRSYGDNRETQYF
TGTGCCAGCAGATCCTATGGGGACAACCGAGAGACCCAGTACTTC
>TRBV2|.|.|TRBJ2-3
CASSDRTIGADTQYF
TGTGCCAGCAGTGACAGGACGATAGGTGCAGATACGCAGTATTTT
>TRBV5-1|once|TRBD2|TRBJ2-7
CASSSSGVSYEQYF
TGCGCCAGCAGCTCTAGCGGGGTCTCCTACGAGCAGTACTTC
>TRBV5-1|.|.|TRBJ2-2
CASSGRGTSNTGELFF
TGCGCCAGCAGCGGGAGGGGGACTTCGAACACCGGGGAGCTGTTTTTT